These 30 T cell receptor beta chains were all obtained from the same sample, sequenced in a study of shared clonotypes between healthy human individuals. Sequenced by immunoSEQ multiplex PCR; TCRdb stores in-frame clones only, minus some. The table has approximately 590,000 clones, about 95% seen once. CD45RO negativity and positive selection for CCR7 defined naive CD8 cells, a population that excluded terminally differentiated effector memory CD45RA+ cells. Material: naive CD8+ T cells sorted from blood. Receptors were obtained from a woman under 40 in good health.

V is TRBV5-1 and J is TRBJ2-7, with 8 bases lining up with TRBD1. Germline V gene sequence: CDR1 SGHRS, CDR2 YFSETQ. CDR3 size: 13 residues. V shed 0 bases, J shed 6 bases, and the junction held 2 bases outside the gene matches. CDR3 protein: CASSLDRGFEQYF. Here the CDR3 DNA reads TGCGCCAGCAGCTTGGACAGGGGGTTCGAGCAGTACTTC.

The genes are TRBV30 and TRBJ2-1, with TRBD2 matching 10 bases. CDR3 length equals 17 residues. The germline gives CDR1 GTSNPN, CDR2 SVGIG (reference sequence). After removal of 4 bases from V and 7 bases from J, the junction contained 16 bases not matched to a gene. The CDR3 sequence: CAWTTGASGSIRNEQFF. The CDR3 DNA is TGTGCCTGGACCACGGGGGCTAGCGGGAGTATAAGGAATGAGCAGTTCTTC.

The chain has TRBV12-5 and TRBJ2-7, with D perhaps matching TRBD2 (5 bases). Trimming took 3 bases from V and 5 from J, leaving 17 bases between them. The length of the CDR3 is 15 residues. Germline-derived CDR1 and CDR2 are LGHNT and FRNRAP. CDR3 nucleotide sequence: TGTGCTAGTGGTTTCAAGGGAGTTGGTGGCGACGAGCAGTACTTC. This codes for CASGFKGVGGDEQYF.

The chain couples TRBV11-2 to TRBJ2-7, with 9 bases lining up with TRBD2. With V trimmed by 1 base and J by 4 bases, 8 bases remained unmatched. Germline CDR1 is SGHAT and CDR2 is FQNNGV. The CDR3 is 16 amino acids. The CDR3 region has the DNA TGTGCCAGCAGCTTAGCCTGGCGGGAGGGCCGTTACGAGCAGTACTTC. This translates into CASSLAWREGRYEQYF. Full variable domain (remainder filled in from reference TRBV11-2 and TRBJ2-7): EAGVAQSPRYKIIEKRQSVAFWCNPISGHATLYWYQQILGQGPKLLIQFQNNGVVDDSQLPKDRFSAERLKGVDSTLKIQPAKLEDSAVYLCASSLAWREGRYEQYFGPGTRLTVT.

This chain uses TRBV27 with TRBJ2-7; the D gene is possibly TRBD2 (5 bases). Trimming took 4 bases from V and 7 from J, leaving 20 bases between them. Looked up from germline, CDR1 is MNHEY and CDR2 is SMNVEV (reference sequence). This CDR3 spans 15 amino acids. Here the CDR3 reads CASSSVAGVGWEQYF. The DNA for the CDR3 is TGTGCCAGCAGTTCGGTTGCGGGCGTGGGCTGGGAGCAGTACTTC.

This chain links TRBV29-1 with TRBJ1-2; D is uncertain. The CDR3 runs 10 residues. Germline CDR1 SQVTM, CDR2 ANQGSEA. Trimming shortened V by 3 bases and J by 3 bases, and 2 bases separated the two germline ends. The CDR3 is CSVEDYGYTF. The DNA of the CDR3 is TGCAGCGTTGAGGACTATGGCTACACCTTC.

This clone has just one count. The V gene is TRBV14, the J gene TRBJ2-7; 8 nucleotides match TRBD1. Germline CDR1 reads SGHDN; CDR2 reads FVKESK. V lost 0 bases to trimming and J lost 6 bases; unmatched junction nucleotides: 16. The CDR3 consists of 18 residues. The DNA of the CDR3 is TGTGCCAGCAGCCAAGATCACCCTAACACAGGGGGTTTCGCCGAGCAGTACTTC. Encoded protein: CASSQDHPNTGGFAEQYF.

This clone was observed once. The chain recombines TRBV9 with TRBJ2-1, with a tentative D call TRBD1 (6 bases). The germline V gene encodes CDR1 SGDLS and CDR2 YYNGEE. Trimming took off 4 bases at V and 7 bases at J, with 18 bases between the two ends. The CDR3 extends over 15 amino acids. Written as DNA, the CDR3 is TGTGCCAGCAGCCCCGGACAGACAGAAATAAATGAGCAGTTCTTC. Protein sequence: CASSPGQTEINEQFF.

The V call is TRBV2, the J call TRBJ2-2, with D perhaps being TRBD1 or TRBD2 (5 bases each). The CDR3 covers 16 residues. Germline V gene sequence: CDR1 SNHLY, CDR2 FYNNEI. Trimming left V 8 bases short and J 0 bases short, with 16 bases between. The CDR3 nucleotides read TGTGCCAGCGGGGGTGGGTTAGCGTCGAACACCGGGGAGCTGTTTTTT. This gives the protein CASGGGLASNTGELFF.

This clone was counted only a few times. The same CDR3 also results from other DNA sequences found in this sample. This rearrangement joins TRBV27 to TRBJ1-2; D is uncertain. Germline loops: CDR1 MNHEY, CDR2 SMNVEV (reference sequence). With 2 bases removed from V and 0 bases from J, the gap between germline ends came to 4 bases. The CDR3 is 13 residues long. DNA of the CDR3: TGTGCCAGCAGTTTAGGCACTAACTATGGCTACACCTTC. Translation: CASSLGTNYGYTF.

On this clone: This same CDR3 is encoded by further DNA sequences in the sample. The V and J genes are TRBV11-2 and TRBJ2-1; the D is unclear. This CDR3 is built from 13 residues. CDR1 is SGHAT and CDR2 is FQNNGV in the germline V gene. Between the trimmed V and J ends, which lost 1 base and 4 bases, there was a span of 5 bases. DNA of the CDR3: TGTGCCAGCAGCTTAGGCCCTTACAATGAGCAGTTCTTC. Encoded protein: CASSLGPYNEQFF.

This chain uses TRBV9 with TRBJ2-1, with D perhaps TRBD2 (5 bases). This CDR3 spans 12 amino acids. CDR1 is SGDLS, CDR2 YYNGEE, per germline. Trimming removed 3 bases at V and 6 bases at J, with 7 bases between. This CDR3 reads CASSGTANEQFF. The CDR3 DNA sequence: TGTGCCAGCAGCGGGACTGCCAATGAGCAGTTCTTC.

The chain has TRBV5-1 and TRBJ1-3; D gene ambiguous. V dropped 7 bases and J dropped 4 bases, with 6 bases sitting between them. CDR3 length: 11 residues. Germline CDR1 and CDR2: SGHRS and YFSETQ. For the CDR3, the DNA is TGCGCCAGCGCAGACGGAAACACCATATATTTT. Residues: CASADGNTIYF.

This chain links TRBV4-1 with TRBJ1-6; D uncertain. The germline V and J ends were trimmed by 0 bases and 2 bases, with 11 bases remaining between them. The CDR3 length is 17 residues. CDR1 and CDR2 from the germline V gene are MGHRA and YSYEKL. The CDR3 is CASSQDMGRPYNSPLHF. The CDR3 nucleotides read TGCGCCAGCAGCCAAGATATGGGGAGGCCCTATAATTCACCCCTCCACTTT.

The chain carries TRBV10-1 and TRBJ2-1; TRBD2 agrees at 7 bases. This CDR3 comprises 15 residues. Germline V gives CDR1 WNHNN, CDR2 SYGVQD (reference sequence). V lost 2 bases to trimming and J lost 6 bases; unmatched junction nucleotides: 7. The CDR3 loop reads CASSEIGGSLNEQFF. The CDR3 DNA sequence: TGCGCCAGCAGTGAGATCGGCGGGAGCCTCAATGAGCAGTTCTTC.

V is TRBV20-1 and J is TRBJ2-3; TRBD2 is a possible D gene (5 bases). Looked up from germline, CDR1 is DFQATT and CDR2 is SNEGSKA (reference sequence). Trimming took off 6 bases at V and 5 bases at J, with 9 bases between the two ends. The CDR3 covers 11 residues. The CDR3 sequence: CSAREVDTQYF. DNA for the CDR3: TGCAGTGCGAGGGAAGTAGATACGCAGTATTTT.

The chain carries TRBV7-7 and TRBJ1-6; no definite D call. V shed 1 base and J shed 7 bases, with 17 bases lying between them. Germline values: CDR1 SSHAT, CDR2 FNYEAQ (reference sequence). This CDR3 region has 17 residues. CDR3 in amino acids: CASSLELTPRGNSPLHF. CDR3 nucleotide sequence: TGTGCCAGCAGCTTAGAGTTGACACCTCGGGGAAATTCACCCCTCCACTTT. Combining the CDR3 with reference TRBV7-7 and TRBJ1-6 gives the whole variable domain GAGVSQSPRYKVTKRGQDVTLRCDPISSHATLYWYQQALGQGPEFLTYFNYEAQPDKSGLPSDRFSAERPEGSISTLTIQRTEQRDSAMYRCASSLELTPRGNSPLHFGNGTRLTVT.

The rearrangement uses TRBV2 and TRBJ2-2; D is unresolved. CDR1 is SNHLY, CDR2 FYNNEI, per germline. This CDR3 contains 12 residues. V was clipped by 6 bases and J by 7 bases, with 9 bases between them. CDR3 DNA: TGTGCCAGCAGGAACGCTTTCGGGGAGCTGTTTTTT. As protein: CASRNAFGELFF.

V gene TRBV25-1 combines with J gene TRBJ1-1; maybe TRBD1 (5 bases). V lost 10 bases and J 3 bases, leaving 15 bases between the germline ends. The germline V gene encodes CDR1 MGHDK and CDR2 SYGVNS. The CDR3 is 13 amino acids. DNA of the CDR3: TGTGCCACCCTGGGCAGGGAAGACACTGAAGCTTTCTTT. Amino acids: CATLGREDTEAFF.

This clone appeared a single time. The gene calls are TRBV19 and TRBJ2-2; TRBD2 agrees at 11 bases. The trim removed 5 bases at V and 4 bases at J, leaving 6 bases unmatched. The CDR3 extends over 16 amino acids. CDR1 and CDR2 from the germline V gene are LNHDA and SQIVND (reference sequence). CDR3 sequence: CASSPLAGEVTGELFF. DNA for the CDR3: TGTGCCAGTAGTCCACTAGCGGGAGAGGTCACCGGGGAGCTGTTTTTT.

The chain carries TRBV4-2 and TRBJ2-2; D gene ambiguous. Trimming removed 0 bases from V and 8 bases from J, with 13 bases in between. From germline, CDR1 is LGHNA and CDR2 YNFKEQ. CDR3 length: 15 amino acids. CDR3 protein: CASSQDAGLAGELFF. The CDR3, as DNA: TGTGCCAGCAGCCAAGACGCCGGCCTGGCTGGGGAGCTGTTTTTT.

In DNA, the CDR3 is TGTGCCAGCAGCTTGGGGGGGATTGGCACAGATACGCAGTATTTT. Translating gives CASSLGGIGTDTQYF. V is TRBV5-4 and J is TRBJ2-3, with D perhaps TRBD1 or TRBD2 (5 bases each). In germline, CDR1 is SGHNT, CDR2 YYREEE (reference sequence). CDR3 length equals 15 residues. V was shortened by 0 bases and J by 1 base, with 9 bases between the two germline ends. The complete variable domain, with remaining parts taken from reference TRBV5-4 and TRBJ2-3, reads ETGVTQSPTHLIKTRGQQVTLRCSSQSGHNTVSWYQQALGQGPQFIFQYYREEENGRGNFPPRFSGLQFPNYSSELNVNALELDDSALYLCASSLGGIGTDTQYFGPGTRLTVL.

Only one count was recorded for this clone. The genes are TRBV13 and TRBJ2-1; a possible D gene is TRBD2 (5 bases). This CDR3 is 16 amino acids long. V lost 0 bases to trimming and J lost 7 bases, with 16 bases between them. Per the germline V gene, CDR1 is PRHDT and CDR2 is FYEKMQ (reference sequence). The CDR3 DNA reads TGTGCCAGCAGCTTAGGGACTACCTCCGTTGGGAATGAGCAGTTCTTC. This sequence encodes CASSLGTTSVGNEQFF.

Concerning this clone itself: The identical CDR3 is also encoded by other nucleotide sequences in the sample. The chain links TRBV27 to TRBJ1-2; 9 nucleotides agree with TRBD1. Unmatched junction bases numbered 6, after V lost 5 bases and J lost 8 bases. CDR1 and CDR2 (germline): MNHEY, SMNVEV (reference sequence). CDR3 length: 13 residues. CDR3 residues: CASSPDRGGGYTF. CDR3 nucleotide sequence: TGTGCCAGCAGTCCGGACAGGGGTGGCGGCTACACCTTC.

The rearrangement links TRBV15 to TRBJ2-7; 9 bases are a match to TRBD1. Looked up from germline, CDR1 is LNHNV and CDR2 is YYDKDF (reference sequence). The CDR3 sequence is 16 residues long. V gave up 1 base and J gave up 5 bases; unmatched junction bases: 9. The CDR3 DNA follows: TGTGCCACCAGCAGAGGGACGGGGACAGGGTCCCACGAGCAGTACTTC. Translating it yields CATSRGTGTGSHEQYF.

The chain carries TRBV4-1 and TRBJ2-7; TRBD2 might be the D (6 bases). Germline V CDR1 and CDR2: MGHRA, YSYEKL. CDR3 length equals 15 residues. V lost 4 bases and J 6 bases, leaving 19 bases between the germline ends. Here the CDR3 DNA reads TGCGCCAGCAGCCGAGAGGGACTCACGACGGGCGAGCAGTACTTC. This sequence encodes CASSREGLTTGEQYF.

V gene TRBV4-2 combines with J gene TRBJ2-3, with TRBD2 as a possible D gene (5 bases). Germline CDR1 and CDR2: LGHNA and YNFKEQ. The CDR3 contains 15 residues. Trimming removed 0 bases at V and 6 bases at J, with 13 bases between. In DNA form, the CDR3 reads TGTGCCAGCAGCCAAGAGGCAGGAGGATCCGATACGCAGTATTTT. Amino acid sequence: CASSQEAGGSDTQYF.

Remarks on this clone: A junction boundary mismatches the germline segment, possibly from a read error. The V call is TRBV9, the J call TRBJ1-1; D is uncertain. Germline CDR1 SGDLS, CDR2 YYNGEE. The CDR3 runs to 13 residues. The DNA of the CDR3 is TGTGCCAGCAGCGTGGGGTGGAACACTGAAACTTTCTTT. Its translation is CASSVGWNTETFF.

The genes are TRBV10-1 and TRBJ2-2; D possibly corresponds to TRBD2 (7 bases). Germline CDR1 reads WNHNN; CDR2 reads SYGVQD (reference sequence). This CDR3 has 17 residues. V was pared by 3 bases and J by 4 bases, with 18 bases between. DNA of the CDR3: TGCGCCAGCAGTGACCCCCTGGGGGGGCACGGCACCGGGGAGCTGTTTTTT. Protein sequence: CASSDPLGGHGTGELFF.

V usage is TRBV25-1 and J usage is TRBJ1-1; D remains unclear. The CDR3 is made up of 13 amino acids. V was cut by 8 bases and J by 7 bases, with 17 bases left in between. CDR1 and CDR2 from the germline V gene are MGHDK and SYGVNS. The CDR3 loop reads CASGNIGVFEAFF. The CDR3 DNA reads as TGTGCCAGCGGAAATATCGGAGTATTTGAAGCTTTCTTT.